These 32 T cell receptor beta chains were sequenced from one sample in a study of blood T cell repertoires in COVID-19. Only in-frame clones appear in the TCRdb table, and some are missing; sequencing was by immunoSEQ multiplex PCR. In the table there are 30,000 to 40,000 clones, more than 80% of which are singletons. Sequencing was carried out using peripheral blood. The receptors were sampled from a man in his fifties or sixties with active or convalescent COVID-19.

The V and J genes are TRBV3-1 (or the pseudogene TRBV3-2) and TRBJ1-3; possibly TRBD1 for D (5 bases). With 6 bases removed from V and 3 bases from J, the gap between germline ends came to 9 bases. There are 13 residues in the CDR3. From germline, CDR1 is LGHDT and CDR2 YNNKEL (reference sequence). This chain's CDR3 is CASRTANGNTIYF. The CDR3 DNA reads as TGTGCCAGCAGGACAGCTAATGGAAACACCATATATTTT.

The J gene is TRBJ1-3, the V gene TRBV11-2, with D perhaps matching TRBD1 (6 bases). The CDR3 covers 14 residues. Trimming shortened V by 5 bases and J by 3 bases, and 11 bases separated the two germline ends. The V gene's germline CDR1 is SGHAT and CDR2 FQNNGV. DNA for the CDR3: TGTGCCAGCAGCAGTGGACAGTTTGGAAACACCATATATTTT. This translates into CASSSGQFGNTIYF.

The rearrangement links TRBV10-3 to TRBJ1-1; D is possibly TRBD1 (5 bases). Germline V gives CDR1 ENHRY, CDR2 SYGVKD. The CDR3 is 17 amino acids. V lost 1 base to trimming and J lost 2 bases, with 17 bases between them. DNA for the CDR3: TGTGCCATCAGTGAGTTTAGGCCAGGGATAGCCAACACTGAAGCTTTCTTT. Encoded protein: CAISEFRPGIANTEAFF.

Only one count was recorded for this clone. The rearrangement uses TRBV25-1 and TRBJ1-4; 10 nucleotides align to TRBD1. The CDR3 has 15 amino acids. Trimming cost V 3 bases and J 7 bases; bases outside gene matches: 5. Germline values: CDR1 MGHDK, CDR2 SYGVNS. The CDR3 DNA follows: TGTGCCAGCAGTGACACGGGACAGGGGCTTGAAAAACTGTTTTTT. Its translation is CASSDTGQGLEKLFF.

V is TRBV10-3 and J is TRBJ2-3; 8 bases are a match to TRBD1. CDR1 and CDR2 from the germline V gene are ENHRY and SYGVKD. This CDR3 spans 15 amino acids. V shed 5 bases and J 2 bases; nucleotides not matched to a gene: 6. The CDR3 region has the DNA TGTGCCATCAGTACCCGGGACAGGATCACAGATACGCAGTATTTT. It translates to CAISTRDRITDTQYF.

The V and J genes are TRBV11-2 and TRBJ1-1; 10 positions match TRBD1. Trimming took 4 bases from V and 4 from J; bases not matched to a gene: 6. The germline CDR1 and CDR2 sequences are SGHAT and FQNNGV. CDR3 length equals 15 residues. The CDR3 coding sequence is TGTGCCAGCAGCTGGCCGGGACAGGGGACCACTGAAGCTTTCTTT. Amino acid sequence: CASSWPGQGTTEAFF.

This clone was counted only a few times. CDR3 sequence: CSAGQALGTQYF. The CDR3 coding sequence is TGCAGCGCTGGACAGGCCCTCGGGACCCAGTACTTC. V is TRBV29-1 and J is TRBJ2-5, with TRBD1 matching 7 bases. CDR3 length: 12 residues. The germline CDR1 and CDR2 sequences are SQVTM and ANQGSEA. V dropped 7 bases and J dropped 7; count of bases not matched to a gene: 9.

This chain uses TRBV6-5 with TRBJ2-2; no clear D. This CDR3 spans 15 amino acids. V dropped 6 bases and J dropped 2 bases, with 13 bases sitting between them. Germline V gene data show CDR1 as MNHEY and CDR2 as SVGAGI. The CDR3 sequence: CASSPFRGNTGELFF. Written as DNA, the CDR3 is TGTGCCAGCAGCCCCTTTCGAGGAAACACCGGGGAGCTGTTTTTT.

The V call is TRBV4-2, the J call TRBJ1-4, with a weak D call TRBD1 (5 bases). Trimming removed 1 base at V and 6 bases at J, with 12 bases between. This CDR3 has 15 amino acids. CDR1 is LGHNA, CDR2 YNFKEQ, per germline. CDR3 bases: TGTGCCAGCAGCCAAGCGGACACAAAGTATGAAAAACTGTTTTTT. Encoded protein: CASSQADTKYEKLFF.

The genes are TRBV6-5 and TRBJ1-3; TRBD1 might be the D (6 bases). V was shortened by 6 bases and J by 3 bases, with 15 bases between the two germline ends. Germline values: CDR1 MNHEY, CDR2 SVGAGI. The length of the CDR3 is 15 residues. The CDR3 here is CASSKEGGRGNTIYF. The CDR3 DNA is TGTGCCAGCAGCAAAGAAGGGGGACGTGGAAACACCATATATTTT.

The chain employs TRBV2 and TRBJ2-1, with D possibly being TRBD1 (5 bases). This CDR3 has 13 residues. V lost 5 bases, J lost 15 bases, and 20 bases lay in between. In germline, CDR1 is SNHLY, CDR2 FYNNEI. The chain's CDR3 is CASSPGPTPQLFF. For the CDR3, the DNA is TGTGCCAGCAGTCCAGGGCCAACGCCGCAGTTGTTCTTC.

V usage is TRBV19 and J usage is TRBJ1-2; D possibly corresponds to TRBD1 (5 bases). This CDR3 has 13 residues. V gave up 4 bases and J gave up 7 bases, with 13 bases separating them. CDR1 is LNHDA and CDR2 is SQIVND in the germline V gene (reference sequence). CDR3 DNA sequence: TGTGCCAGTAGTAGCGGGGGAGTCGGTGGCTACACCTTC. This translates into CASSSGGVGGYTF.

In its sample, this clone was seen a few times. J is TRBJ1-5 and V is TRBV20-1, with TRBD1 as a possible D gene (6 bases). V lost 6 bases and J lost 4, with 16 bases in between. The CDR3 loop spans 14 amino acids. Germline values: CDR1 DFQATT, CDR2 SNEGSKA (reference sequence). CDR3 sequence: CSASQGTGNQPQHF. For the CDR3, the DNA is TGCAGTGCGAGTCAGGGGACGGGAAATCAGCCCCAGCATTTT.

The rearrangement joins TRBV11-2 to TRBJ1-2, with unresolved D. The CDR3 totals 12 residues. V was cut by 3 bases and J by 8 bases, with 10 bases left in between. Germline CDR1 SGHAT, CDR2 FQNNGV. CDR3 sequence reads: CASSFSSSGYTF. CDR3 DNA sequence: TGTGCCAGCAGCTTCTCGAGTTCCGGCTACACCTTC.

DNA of the CDR3: TGCGCCAGCAGCCTGTTACGGGGGTCTGGAAACACCATATATTTT. Encoded protein: CASSLLRGSGNTIYF. The chain is built from TRBV4-3 and TRBJ1-3; D might be TRBD1 (5 bases). CDR1 is LGHNA and CDR2 is YSLEER in the germline V gene. V shed 4 bases and J shed 1 base, with 11 bases lying between them. The CDR3 has 15 amino acids.

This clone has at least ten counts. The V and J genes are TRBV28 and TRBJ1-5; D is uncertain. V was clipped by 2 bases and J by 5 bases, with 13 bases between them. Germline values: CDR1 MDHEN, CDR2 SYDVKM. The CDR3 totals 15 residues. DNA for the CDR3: TGTGCCAGCAGTTTACCCGACGGAGCCTATCAGCCCCAGCATTTT. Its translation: CASSLPDGAYQPQHF.

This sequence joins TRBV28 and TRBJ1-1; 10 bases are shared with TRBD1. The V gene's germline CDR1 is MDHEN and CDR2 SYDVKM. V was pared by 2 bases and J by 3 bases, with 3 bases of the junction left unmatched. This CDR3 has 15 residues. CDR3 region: CASSLPGTGDTEAFF. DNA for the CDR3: TGTGCCAGCAGTTTACCCGGGACAGGGGACACTGAAGCTTTCTTT. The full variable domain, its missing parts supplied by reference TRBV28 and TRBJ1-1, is DVKVTQSSRYLVKRTGEKVFLECVQDMDHENMFWYRQDPGLGLRLIYFSYDVKMKEKGDIPEGYSVSREKKERFSLILESASTNQTSMYLCASSLPGTGDTEAFFGQGTRLTVV.

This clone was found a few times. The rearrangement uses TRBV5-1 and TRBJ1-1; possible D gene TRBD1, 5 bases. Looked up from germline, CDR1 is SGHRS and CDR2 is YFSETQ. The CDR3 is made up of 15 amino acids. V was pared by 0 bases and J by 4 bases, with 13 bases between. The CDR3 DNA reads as TGCGCCAGCAGCTTGGGATCCGGGGGAAGCACTGAAGCTTTCTTT. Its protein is CASSLGSGGSTEAFF.

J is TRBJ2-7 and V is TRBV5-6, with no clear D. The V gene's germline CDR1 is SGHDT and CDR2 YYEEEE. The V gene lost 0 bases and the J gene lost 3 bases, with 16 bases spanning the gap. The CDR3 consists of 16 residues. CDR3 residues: CASSLALSSILYEQYV. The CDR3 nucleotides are TGTGCCAGCAGCTTGGCCCTTTCAAGTATACTCTACGAGCAGTACGTC.

The CDR3 sequence: CASSPGTGSDNEQFF. The CDR3 region has the DNA TGTGCCAGCAGCCCGGGGACAGGTAGCGACAATGAGCAGTTCTTC. The chain carries TRBV4-2 and TRBJ2-1, with TRBD1 matching over 8 bases. The CDR3 is 15 amino acids. Germline lookup yields CDR1 LGHNA and CDR2 YNFKEQ. Trimming cost V 4 bases and J 5 bases; bases outside gene matches: 7.

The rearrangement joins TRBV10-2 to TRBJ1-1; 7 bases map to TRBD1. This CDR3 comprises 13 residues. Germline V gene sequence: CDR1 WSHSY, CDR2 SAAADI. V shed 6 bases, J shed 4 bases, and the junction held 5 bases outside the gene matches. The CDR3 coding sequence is TGCGCCAGCAGCATCGACAGGGCCACTGAAGCTTTCTTT. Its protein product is CASSIDRATEAFF.

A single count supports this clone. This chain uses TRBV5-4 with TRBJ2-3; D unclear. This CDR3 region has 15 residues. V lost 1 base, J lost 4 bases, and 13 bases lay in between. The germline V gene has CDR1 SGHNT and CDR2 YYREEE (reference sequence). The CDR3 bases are TGTGCCAGCAGCTTGCGGTCTCCCCGCTCAGATACGCAGTATTTT. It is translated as CASSLRSPRSDTQYF. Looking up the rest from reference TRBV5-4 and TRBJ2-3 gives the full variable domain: ETGVTQSPTHLIKTRGQQVTLRCSSQSGHNTVSWYQQALGQGPQFIFQYYREEENGRGNFPPRFSGLQFPNYSSELNVNALELDDSALYLCASSLRSPRSDTQYFGPGTRLTVL.

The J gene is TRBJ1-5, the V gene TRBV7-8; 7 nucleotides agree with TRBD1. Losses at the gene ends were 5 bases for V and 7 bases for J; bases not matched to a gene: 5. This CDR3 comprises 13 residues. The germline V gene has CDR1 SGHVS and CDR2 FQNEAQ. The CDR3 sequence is CASSTRQGQPQHF. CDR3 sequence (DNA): TGTGCCAGCAGCACACGACAGGGCCAGCCCCAGCATTTT.

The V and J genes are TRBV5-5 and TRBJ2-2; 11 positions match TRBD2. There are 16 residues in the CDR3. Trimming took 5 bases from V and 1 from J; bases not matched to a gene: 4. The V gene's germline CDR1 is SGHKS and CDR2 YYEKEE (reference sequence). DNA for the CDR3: TGTGCCAGCAGACCCGGGACTAGCGGGAACACCGGGGAGCTGTTTTTT. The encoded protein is CASRPGTSGNTGELFF.

Written as DNA, the CDR3 is TGTGCCAGCAGCTCGTACACAGGGTCGGGTAGCTACACCTTC. This translates into CASSSYTGSGSYTF. The chain uses TRBV13 and TRBJ1-2; a weak D match, TRBD1 (6 bases). V lost 4 bases, J lost 9 bases, and 18 bases lay in between. Germline V gene lookup returns CDR1 PRHDT and CDR2 FYEKMQ (reference sequence). There are 14 residues in the CDR3.

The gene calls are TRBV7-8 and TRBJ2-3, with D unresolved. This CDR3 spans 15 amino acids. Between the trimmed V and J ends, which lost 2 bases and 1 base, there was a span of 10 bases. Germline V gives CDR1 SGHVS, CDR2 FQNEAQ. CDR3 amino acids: CASSLQAQGTDTQYF. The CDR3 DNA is TGTGCCAGCAGCTTACAGGCTCAGGGCACAGATACGCAGTATTTT.

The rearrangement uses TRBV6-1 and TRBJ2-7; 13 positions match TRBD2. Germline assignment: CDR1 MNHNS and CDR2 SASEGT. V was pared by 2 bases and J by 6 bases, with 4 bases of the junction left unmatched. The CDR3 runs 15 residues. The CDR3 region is CASSEIWTSGSEQYV. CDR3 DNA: TGTGCCAGCAGTGAAATCTGGACTAGCGGGAGCGAGCAGTACGTC.

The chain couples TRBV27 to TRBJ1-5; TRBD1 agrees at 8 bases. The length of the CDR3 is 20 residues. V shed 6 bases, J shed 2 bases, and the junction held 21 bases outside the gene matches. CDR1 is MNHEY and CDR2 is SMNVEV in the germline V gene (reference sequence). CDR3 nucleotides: TGTGCCAGCAGCCCCCTCGCAAGGACAGGGAGGAGGGGGCGCAATCAGCCCCAGCATTTT. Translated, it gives CASSPLARTGRRGRNQPQHF.

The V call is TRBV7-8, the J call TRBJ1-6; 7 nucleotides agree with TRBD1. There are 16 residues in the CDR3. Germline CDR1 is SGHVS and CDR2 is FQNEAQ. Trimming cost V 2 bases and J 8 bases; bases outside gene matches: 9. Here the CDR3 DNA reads TGTGCCAGCAGCTTATTCATCCACAGGGGCGATTCACCCCTCCACTTT. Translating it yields CASSLFIHRGDSPLHF.

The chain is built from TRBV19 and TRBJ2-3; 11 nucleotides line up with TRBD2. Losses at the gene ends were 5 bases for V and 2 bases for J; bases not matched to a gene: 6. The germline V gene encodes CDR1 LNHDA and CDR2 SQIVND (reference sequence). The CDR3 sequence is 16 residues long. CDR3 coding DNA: TGTGCCAGTAGTTCTGGACTAGCGGGTGCCACAGATACGCAGTATTTT. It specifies CASSSGLAGATDTQYF.

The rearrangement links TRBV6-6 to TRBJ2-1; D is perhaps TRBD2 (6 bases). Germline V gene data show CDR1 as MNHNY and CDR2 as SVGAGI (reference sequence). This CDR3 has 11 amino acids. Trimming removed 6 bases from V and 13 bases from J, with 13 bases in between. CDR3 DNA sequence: TGTGCCAGCAGACAGCGGGCGGGACAGTTCTTC. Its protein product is CASRQRAGQFF.

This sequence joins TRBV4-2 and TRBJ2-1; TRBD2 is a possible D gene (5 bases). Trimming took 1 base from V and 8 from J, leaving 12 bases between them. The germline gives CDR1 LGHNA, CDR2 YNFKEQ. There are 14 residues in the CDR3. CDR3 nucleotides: TGTGCCAGCAGCCAAGGGCCCGGAGGTTATGAGCAGTTCTTC. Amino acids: CASSQGPGGYEQFF.